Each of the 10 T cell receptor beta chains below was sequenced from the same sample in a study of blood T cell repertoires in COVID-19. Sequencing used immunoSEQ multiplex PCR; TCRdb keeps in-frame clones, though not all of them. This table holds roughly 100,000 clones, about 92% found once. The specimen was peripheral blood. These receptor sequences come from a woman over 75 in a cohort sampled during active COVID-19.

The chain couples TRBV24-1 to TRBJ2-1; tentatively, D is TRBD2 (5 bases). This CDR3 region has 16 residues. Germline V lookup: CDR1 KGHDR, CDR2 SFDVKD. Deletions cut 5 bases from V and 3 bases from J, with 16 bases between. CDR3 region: CATSGNSPRDYNEQFF. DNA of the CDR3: TGTGCCACCAGTGGTAACAGCCCGAGGGACTACAATGAGCAGTTCTTC.

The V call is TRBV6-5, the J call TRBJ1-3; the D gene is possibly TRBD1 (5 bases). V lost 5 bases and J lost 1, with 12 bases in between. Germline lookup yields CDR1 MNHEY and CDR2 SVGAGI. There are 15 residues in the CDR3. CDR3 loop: CASSLGGGSGNTIYF. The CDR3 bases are TGTGCCAGCAGTCTTGGGGGGGGGTCTGGAAACACCATATATTTT.

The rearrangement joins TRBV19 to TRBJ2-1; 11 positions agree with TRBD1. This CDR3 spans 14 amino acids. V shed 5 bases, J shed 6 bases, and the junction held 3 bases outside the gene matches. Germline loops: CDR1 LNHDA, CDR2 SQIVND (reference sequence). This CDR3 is CASSGTGGLNEQFF. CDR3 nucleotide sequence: TGTGCCAGTAGTGGGACAGGGGGGCTCAATGAGCAGTTCTTC. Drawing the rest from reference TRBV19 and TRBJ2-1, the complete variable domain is DGGITQSPKYLFRKEGQNVTLSCEQNLNHDAMYWYRQDPGQGLRLIYYSQIVNDFQKGDIAEGYSVSREKKESFPLTVTSAQKNPTAFYLCASSGTGGLNEQFFGPGTRLTVL.

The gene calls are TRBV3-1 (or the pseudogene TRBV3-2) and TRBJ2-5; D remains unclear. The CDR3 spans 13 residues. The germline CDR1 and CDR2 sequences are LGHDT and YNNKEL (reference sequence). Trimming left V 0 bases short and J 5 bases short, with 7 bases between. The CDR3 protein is CASSQDPVETQYF. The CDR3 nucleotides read TGTGCCAGCAGCCAAGACCCAGTGGAGACCCAGTACTTC.

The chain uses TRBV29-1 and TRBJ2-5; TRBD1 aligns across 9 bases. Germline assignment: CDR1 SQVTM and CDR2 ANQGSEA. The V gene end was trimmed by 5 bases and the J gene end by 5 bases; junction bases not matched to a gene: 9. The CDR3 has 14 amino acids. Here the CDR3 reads CSVSLQGARETQYF. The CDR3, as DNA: TGCAGCGTTTCCTTACAGGGGGCAAGGGAGACCCAGTACTTC.

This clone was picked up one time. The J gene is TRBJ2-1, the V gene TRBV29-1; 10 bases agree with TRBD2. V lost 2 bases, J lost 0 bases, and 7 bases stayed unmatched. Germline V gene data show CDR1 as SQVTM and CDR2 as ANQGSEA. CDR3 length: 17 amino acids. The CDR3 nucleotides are TGCAGCGTTGAACTAGCGGGGGTCTCCCGCTCCTACAATGAGCAGTTCTTC. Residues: CSVELAGVSRSYNEQFF.

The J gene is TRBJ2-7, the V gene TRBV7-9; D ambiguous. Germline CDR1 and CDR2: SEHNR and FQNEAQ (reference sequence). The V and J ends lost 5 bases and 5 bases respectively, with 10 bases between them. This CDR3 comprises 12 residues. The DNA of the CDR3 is TGTGCCAGCAGCCGACTCACGGACGAGCAGTACTTC. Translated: CASSRLTDEQYF.

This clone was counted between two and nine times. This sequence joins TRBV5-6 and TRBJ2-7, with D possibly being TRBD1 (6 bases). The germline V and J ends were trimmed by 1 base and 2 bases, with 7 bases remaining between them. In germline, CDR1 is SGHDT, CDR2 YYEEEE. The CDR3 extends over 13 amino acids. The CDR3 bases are TGTGCCAGCAGCTTGTGGACAGCCTACGAGCAGTACTTC. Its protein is CASSLWTAYEQYF.

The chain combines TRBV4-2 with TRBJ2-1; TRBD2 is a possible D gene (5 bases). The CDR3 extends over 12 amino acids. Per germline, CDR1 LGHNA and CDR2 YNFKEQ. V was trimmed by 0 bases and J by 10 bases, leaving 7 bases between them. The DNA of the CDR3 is TGTGCCAGCAGCCAAGAAAGCGGAGAGCAGTTCTTC. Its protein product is CASSQESGEQFF.

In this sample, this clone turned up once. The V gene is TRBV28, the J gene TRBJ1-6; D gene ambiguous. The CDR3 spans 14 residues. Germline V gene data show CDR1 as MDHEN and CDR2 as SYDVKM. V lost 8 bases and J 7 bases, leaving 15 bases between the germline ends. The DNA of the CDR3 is TGTGCCAGCGTTGTCGGCACGGGGAATTCACCCCTCCACTTT. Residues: CASVVGTGNSPLHF.